The 14 T cell receptor beta chains below all came from one sample that was sequenced in a study of blood T cell repertoires in COVID-19. Sequencing was performed with immunoSEQ multiplex PCR; in TCRdb, only in-frame clones are kept and a portion is missing. The data show about 40,000 clones, 91% seen once. Sequencing was carried out using peripheral blood. The receptors here all came from a woman aged 80 or over with acute or convalescent COVID-19.

The V call is TRBV9, the J call TRBJ2-7; the match to TRBD1 covers 7 bases. The CDR3 is made up of 15 amino acids. J gave up 1 base and V 3 bases, and 7 bases lay outside the gene matches. Germline CDR1 and CDR2: SGDLS and YYNGEE. The CDR3: CASSAGATGSYEQYF. The CDR3 region has the DNA TGTGCCAGCAGCGCCGGAGCGACAGGGTCCTACGAGCAGTACTTC.

The CDR3 region has the DNA TGTGCCAGCAGAGGCACAGGGGGCGATGAAAAACTGTTTTTT. Residues: CASRGTGGDEKLFF. V and J are TRBV2 and TRBJ1-4; 9 bases are shared with TRBD1. This CDR3 is built from 14 residues. The V and J ends lost 6 bases and 6 bases, in that order; junction bases with no gene match: 5. Germline CDR1 reads SNHLY; CDR2 reads FYNNEI.

The V gene is TRBV6-5, the J gene TRBJ2-7, with 8 bases aligning to TRBD1. This CDR3 contains 15 residues. Germline V gene data show CDR1 as MNHEY and CDR2 as SVGAGI. The ends lost 6 bases at V and 3 bases at J; junction bases unmatched: 10. CDR3 sequence: CASRITGGKNYEQYF. As DNA, the CDR3 is TGTGCCAGCAGGATTACAGGGGGTAAAAACTACGAGCAGTACTTC.

The chain uses TRBV6-5 and TRBJ1-1; 7 positions agree with TRBD1. This CDR3 has 15 residues. Germline V gene sequence: CDR1 MNHEY, CDR2 SVGAGI. V was pared by 0 bases and J by 0 bases, with 1 base of the junction left unmatched. This CDR3 is CASSYSGTVNTEAFF. CDR3 sequence (DNA): TGTGCCAGCAGTTACTCTGGGACAGTGAACACTGAAGCTTTCTTT.

The rearrangement uses TRBV27 and TRBJ2-3; D is possibly TRBD2 (5 bases). Germline loops: CDR1 MNHEY, CDR2 SMNVEV (reference sequence). V was trimmed by 6 bases and J by 5 bases, leaving 15 bases between them. This CDR3 has 14 residues. For the CDR3, the DNA is TGTGCCAGCAGGGCCGTCCTAGCCGGAGATACGCAGTATTTT. Translated, it gives CASRAVLAGDTQYF.

This chain uses TRBV5-6 with TRBJ2-3; tentative D call: TRBD2 (5 bases). Germline CDR1 and CDR2: SGHDT and YYEEEE. V lost 4 bases and J 2 bases, leaving 14 bases between the germline ends. This CDR3 is built from 15 residues. The CDR3 region has the DNA TGTGCCAGCAGCCCTCGAAGGCTAGCCACAGATACGCAGTATTTT. Protein product: CASSPRRLATDTQYF. The variable domain in full, completed from reference TRBV5-6 and TRBJ2-3, reads DAGVTQSPTHLIKTRGQQVTLRCSPKSGHDTVSWYQQALGQGPQFIFQYYEEEERQRGNFPDRFSGHQFPNYSSELNVNALLLGDSALYLCASSPRRLATDTQYFGPGTRLTVL.

The rearrangement joins TRBV5-4 to TRBJ2-5, with D perhaps TRBD2 (5 bases). In germline, CDR1 is SGHNT, CDR2 YYREEE (reference sequence). V was cut by 2 bases and J by 1 base, with 12 bases left in between. The CDR3 is 15 residues long. CDR3 protein: CASSLGSLRQETQYF. CDR3 DNA: TGTGCCAGCAGCTTAGGGAGTTTACGCCAAGAGACCCAGTACTTC.

V and J are TRBV15 and TRBJ1-1; unclear D gene. CDR1 is LNHNV and CDR2 is YYDKDF in the germline V gene (reference sequence). V dropped 1 base and J dropped 10 bases, with 13 bases sitting between them. There are 13 residues in the CDR3. CDR3: CATSRGEGLRAFF. The CDR3, as DNA: TGTGCCACCAGCAGAGGGGAGGGTTTGAGAGCTTTCTTT. Drawing the rest from reference TRBV15 and TRBJ1-1, the complete variable domain is DAMVIQNPRYQVTQFGKPVTLSCSQTLNHNVMYWYQQKSSQAPKLLFHYYDKDFNNEADTPDNFQSRRPNTSFCFLDIRSPGLGDTAMYLCATSRGEGLRAFFGQGTRLTVV.

The gene calls are TRBV6-5 and TRBJ2-4; 9 bases line up with TRBD1. The length of the CDR3 is 14 residues. V was clipped by 6 bases and J by 8 bases; unmatched bases: 8. CDR1 MNHEY and CDR2 SVGAGI come from the germline V gene. The CDR3 protein is CASRSGQGTDIQYF. The CDR3 DNA sequence: TGTGCCAGCAGATCGGGACAGGGTACAGACATTCAGTACTTC.

This chain joins TRBV19 and TRBJ1-2; D is perhaps TRBD1 (6 bases). The CDR3 runs 14 residues. Germline assignment: CDR1 LNHDA and CDR2 SQIVND (reference sequence). The ends were cut back, 2 bases at V and 6 bases at J, with 13 bases in the middle. This CDR3 reads CASSIRGAQNGYTF. As DNA, the CDR3 is TGTGCCAGTAGTATACGGGGGGCGCAGAATGGCTACACCTTC. Variable domain in full (rest from reference TRBV19 and TRBJ1-2): DGGITQSPKYLFRKEGQNVTLSCEQNLNHDAMYWYRQDPGQGLRLIYYSQIVNDFQKGDIAEGYSVSREKKESFPLTVTSAQKNPTAFYLCASSIRGAQNGYTFGSGTRLTVV.

This rearrangement joins TRBV5-4 to TRBJ2-5; 10 bases match TRBD1. Looked up from germline, CDR1 is SGHNT and CDR2 is YYREEE (reference sequence). The CDR3 has 14 residues. J was trimmed by 2 bases and V by 5 bases; bases with no gene match: 3. The CDR3 spells CASRRTGGQETQYF. The CDR3 bases are TGTGCCAGCAGACGGACAGGGGGGCAAGAGACCCAGTACTTC.

The chain uses TRBV7-2 and TRBJ2-1; possibly TRBD1 for D (6 bases). The CDR3 contains 16 residues. In germline, CDR1 is SGHTA, CDR2 FQGNSA. Trimming took 4 bases from V and 1 from J, leaving 14 bases between them. In DNA, the CDR3 is TGTGCCAGCAGCTACTGGACAGATACATCCTACAATGAGCAGTTCTTC. It encodes CASSYWTDTSYNEQFF.

The genes are TRBV23-1 and TRBJ2-3; a possible D gene is TRBD2 (7 bases). TRBV23-1 is noted as an ORF with a role that remains uncertain. The CDR3 length is 14 residues. V lost 9 bases, J lost 2 bases, and 15 bases lay in between. The CDR3 sequence is CARGGKGDTDTQYF. The CDR3 DNA reads TGCGCCAGGGGAGGGAAGGGGGACACAGATACGCAGTATTTT.

V and J are TRBV14 and TRBJ1-4, with a tentative D call TRBD1 (5 bases). Germline V lookup: CDR1 SGHDN, CDR2 FVKESK. Trimming removed 1 base from V and 8 bases from J, with 8 bases in between. This CDR3 has 13 amino acids. The CDR3 here is CASSQGEGEKLFF. The CDR3 DNA is TGTGCCAGCAGCCAAGGGGAGGGGGAAAAACTGTTTTTT.